These 20 T cell receptor beta chains were all obtained from the same sample, sequenced in a study of shared clonotypes between healthy human individuals. This table comes from immunoSEQ multiplex PCR, and its TCRdb copy is limited to in-frame clones, with some not included. This table has 2 million to 2.5 million clones, around 92% appearing once. The sample comprised naive CD4+ T cells from PBMCs. The sample's subset: CD45RA+ positively selected. The source is a man aged 18 to 29 in good health. Some clones in this sample may be carry-over from other donors' samples.

This clone is a singleton in its sample. CDR3 amino acids: CASSTLAGVYTGELFF. The CDR3 region has the DNA TGTGCCAGCAGCACTCTAGCGGGAGTCTACACCGGGGAGCTGTTTTTT. V and J are TRBV28 and TRBJ2-2, with TRBD2 identical over 10 bases. Germline CDR1 reads MDHEN; CDR2 reads SYDVKM. J was trimmed by 3 bases and V by 6 bases; bases with no gene match: 7. The CDR3 has 16 amino acids.

The chain employs TRBV4-3 and TRBJ1-1; D not certain. The CDR3 length is 15 residues. V lost 1 base and J lost 1, with 10 bases in between. Looked up from germline, CDR1 is LGHNA and CDR2 is YSLEER. The CDR3 DNA reads as TGCGCCAGCAGCCAAGCGCACGGGCGGAACACTGAAGCTTTCTTT. This encodes CASSQAHGRNTEAFF.

The chain combines TRBV5-1 with TRBJ2-7; possible D gene TRBD1, 6 bases. CDR1 and CDR2 from the germline V gene are SGHRS and YFSETQ. This CDR3 region has 14 residues. The ends were cut back, 1 base at V and 3 bases at J, with 11 bases in the middle. The CDR3 spells CASSLRRGNYEQYF. The CDR3 nucleotides read TGCGCCAGCAGCTTGCGCAGGGGCAACTACGAGCAGTACTTC.

DNA of the CDR3: TGTGCCAGCAGTTTATTGGGCCCGAGCTCCTACAATGAGCAGTTCTTC. Its protein is CASSLLGPSSYNEQFF. This chain joins TRBV28 and TRBJ2-1; D uncertain. The length of the CDR3 is 16 residues. In germline, CDR1 is MDHEN, CDR2 SYDVKM. The V end was cut by 1 base, the J end by 0 bases, with 10 bases between.

The chain employs TRBV6-5 and TRBJ2-7, with a possible D match to TRBD1 (5 bases). The V gene's germline CDR1 is MNHEY and CDR2 SVGAGI. Between the trimmed V and J ends, which lost 2 bases and 4 bases, there was a span of 9 bases. This CDR3 is built from 13 residues. The CDR3 DNA sequence: TGTGCCAGCAGTTACGACAGCCTATACGAGCAGTACTTC. Translation: CASSYDSLYEQYF.

The chain joins TRBV19 to TRBJ1-2; 7 bases match TRBD1. Trimming took 8 bases from V and 8 from J; bases not matched to a gene: 8. The CDR3 is 12 residues long. CDR1 and CDR2 (germline): LNHDA, SQIVND (reference sequence). CDR3: CASHDREGGYTF. The CDR3 DNA sequence: TGTGCCAGTCATGACAGGGAAGGGGGCTACACCTTC.

The V gene is TRBV7-3, the J gene TRBJ2-2, with D perhaps TRBD2 (6 bases). CDR1 SGHTA and CDR2 FQGTGA come from the germline V gene. Deletions cut 5 bases from V and 13 bases from J, with 14 bases between. The CDR3 sequence is 12 residues long. CDR3 amino acids: CASSPGVPRLFF. Here the CDR3 DNA reads TGTGCCAGCAGCCCGGGGGTACCCCGGCTGTTTTTT.

The chain carries TRBV11-2 and TRBJ2-1; perhaps D is TRBD1 or TRBD2 (5 bases each). With 5 bases removed from V and 4 bases from J, the gap between germline ends came to 9 bases. Germline V gene sequence: CDR1 SGHAT, CDR2 FQNNGV. CDR3 length: 13 residues. The CDR3 loop is CASSEGPYNEQFF. The CDR3 bases are TGTGCCAGCAGCGAGGGACCATACAATGAGCAGTTCTTC.

This clone was observed once. The V and J genes are TRBV11-1 and TRBJ1-1; D is possibly TRBD1 (5 bases). The CDR3 is made up of 16 amino acids. Trimming stripped 5 bases from V and 1 base from J, with 17 bases between. CDR1 and CDR2 (germline): SGHAT, FQDESV (reference sequence). The CDR3 sequence is CASSPETGRGNTEAFF. CDR3 bases: TGTGCCAGCAGCCCCGAAACAGGAAGGGGGAACACTGAAGCTTTCTTT.

A word on this clone: Other DNA sequences of this sample code for an identical CDR3. DNA for the CDR3: TGTGCCAGCAGCGGGGACAGGGGGCGACAGCCCCAGCATTTT. Translation: CASSGDRGRQPQHF. The genes are TRBV2 and TRBJ1-5; TRBD1 matches at 12 bases. With V trimmed by 6 bases and J by 7 bases, 4 bases remained unmatched. CDR1 is SNHLY, CDR2 FYNNEI, per germline. The CDR3 is 14 residues long.

This chain uses TRBV5-1 with TRBJ2-6; the match to TRBD1 covers 9 bases. The CDR3 is 18 residues long. With V trimmed by 3 bases and J by 1 base, 8 bases remained unmatched. The germline V gene encodes CDR1 SGHRS and CDR2 YFSETQ. This CDR3 is CASSSWTGASSGANVLTF. The CDR3 nucleotides read TGCGCCAGCAGCTCCTGGACAGGGGCGAGTTCTGGGGCCAACGTCCTGACTTTC.

The chain's CDR3 is CASSRSGLGYTIYF. The CDR3 DNA follows: TGTGCCAGCAGTCGCTCGGGATTGGGGTACACCATATATTTT. The chain recombines TRBV28 with TRBJ1-3; no firm D call. V lost 5 bases and J 8 bases, leaving 16 bases between the germline ends. The CDR3 is made up of 14 amino acids. The germline V gene encodes CDR1 MDHEN and CDR2 SYDVKM.

A single count supports this clone. The genes are TRBV6-6 and TRBJ2-7, with 10 bases fitting TRBD1. CDR1 and CDR2 (germline): MNHNY, SVGAGI (reference sequence). V was clipped by 2 bases and J by 5 bases; unmatched bases: 3. The CDR3 has 14 amino acids. CDR3 sequence: CASSYPTGGNEQYF. The CDR3 coding sequence is TGTGCCAGCAGTTACCCGACAGGGGGCAACGAGCAGTACTTC.

The chain is built from TRBV2 and TRBJ1-5, with D unclear. V shed 5 bases and J shed 3 bases, with 8 bases lying between them. CDR3 size: 13 residues. Per germline, CDR1 SNHLY and CDR2 FYNNEI. The CDR3 sequence: CASSKGSNQPQHF. The DNA of the CDR3 is TGTGCCAGCAGTAAGGGATCCAATCAGCCCCAGCATTTT. Full variable domain (missing parts from reference TRBV2 and TRBJ1-5): EPEVTQTPSHQVTQMGQEVILRCVPISNHLYFYWYRQILGQKVEFLVSFYNNEISEKSEIFDDQFSVERPDGSNFTLKIRSTKLEDSAMYFCASSKGSNQPQHFGDGTRLSIL.

This clone was observed a few times. The genes are TRBV9 and TRBJ2-7, with D perhaps TRBD2 (6 bases). The germline CDR1 and CDR2 sequences are SGDLS and YYNGEE. Trimming removed 2 bases from V and 2 bases from J, with 11 bases in between. The length of the CDR3 is 14 residues. CDR3 in DNA: TGTGCCAGCAGCGTTATGCCGGGGGCCTACGAGCAGTACTTC. It encodes CASSVMPGAYEQYF.

This sequence joins TRBV9 and TRBJ1-4; D is ambiguous. CDR1 is SGDLS, CDR2 YYNGEE, per germline. V was cut by 0 bases and J by 5 bases, with 8 bases left in between. This CDR3 region has 14 residues. The CDR3 is CASSVGVKNEKLFF. In DNA, the CDR3 is TGTGCCAGCAGCGTAGGGGTTAAGAATGAAAAACTGTTTTTT.

The chain links TRBV29-1 to TRBJ1-2; no clear D. The CDR3 contains 11 residues. The germline CDR1 and CDR2 sequences are SQVTM and ANQGSEA. V was clipped by 4 bases and J by 8 bases, with 11 bases between them. The CDR3 spells CSVVDPSGYTF. The CDR3 DNA is TGCAGCGTTGTGGACCCGAGCGGCTACACCTTC. Variable domain in full (rest from reference TRBV29-1 and TRBJ1-2): SAVISQKPSRDICQRGTSLTIQCQVDSQVTMMFWYRQQPGQSLTLIATANQGSEATYESGFVIDKFPISRPNLTFSTLTVSNMSPEDSSIYLCSVVDPSGYTFGSGTRLTVV.

This chain uses TRBV29-1 with TRBJ1-1; D perhaps matches TRBD1 (5 bases). Per germline, CDR1 SQVTM and CDR2 ANQGSEA. This CDR3 contains 12 residues. Trimming cost V 4 bases and J 6 bases, with 12 bases left between them. In nucleotides, the CDR3 is TGCAGCGTTGGTGGGGCTCCAGCTGAAGCTTTCTTT. Protein: CSVGGAPAEAFF.

This clone was seen a single time. At the DNA level, this CDR3 is encoded by other sequences in the same sample as well. The genes are TRBV5-6 and TRBJ2-7; possibly TRBD1 or TRBD2 for D (5 bases each). V gave up 0 bases and J gave up 0 bases, with 7 bases separating them. Germline V lookup: CDR1 SGHDT, CDR2 YYEEEE. This CDR3 is 14 amino acids long. Written as DNA, the CDR3 is TGTGCCAGCAGCTTGGAGGGGAGCTCCTACGAGCAGTACTTC. This sequence encodes CASSLEGSSYEQYF.

The chain combines TRBV7-2 with TRBJ2-7, with 8 bases matching TRBD1. Germline trimming cut 5 bases from V and 6 bases from J; bases unmatched to any gene: 6. Per germline, CDR1 SGHTA and CDR2 FQGNSA. The CDR3 has 13 residues. This CDR3 is CASSIDRGAEQYF. CDR3 DNA sequence: TGTGCCAGCAGCATCGACAGGGGCGCCGAGCAGTACTTC.